This entry lists 10 T cell receptor beta chains sequenced from one sample in a study of OX40 agonist ivuxolimab in advanced cancers. TCRdb's table, derived via immunoSEQ multiplex PCR, lists solely in-frame clones and lacks some. Of 35,000 to 40,000 clones listed, around nine tenths are singletons. Material: CD4+ or CD8+ T cells sorted from blood, obtained in a trial of the OX40 agonist ivuxolimab. These receptors were obtained from an adult with an advanced solid tumor such as melanoma, head and neck, liver or kidney cancer.

Comment on this clone: Within the sample, other DNA sequences also encode this same CDR3. The V call is TRBV18, the J call TRBJ1-1; 11 nucleotides match TRBD1. J lost 2 bases, V lost 2 bases, and 4 bases had no gene match. This CDR3 comprises 16 residues. Germline V lookup: CDR1 KGHSH, CDR2 LQKENI. In DNA form, the CDR3 reads TGTGCCAGCTCACCAAGGGACAGGGGGGTAAACACTGAAGCTTTCTTT. Its translation: CASSPRDRGVNTEAFF.

V usage is TRBV4-1 and J usage is TRBJ1-5; D is perhaps TRBD1 (5 bases). The V gene's germline CDR1 is MGHRA and CDR2 YSYEKL. V lost 3 bases, J lost 7 bases, and 19 bases lay in between. The CDR3 spans 16 residues. In DNA, the CDR3 is TGCGCCAGCAGCCAGGTAGACAGTCAATGGATCCAGCCCCAGCATTTT. It specifies CASSQVDSQWIQPQHF.

J is TRBJ2-7 and V is TRBV28; no clear D gene. Germline V gene data show CDR1 as MDHEN and CDR2 as SYDVKM. The CDR3 is 13 amino acids. V lost 3 bases and J 0 bases, leaving 6 bases between the germline ends. CDR3 sequence: CASSFPTSYEQYF. For the CDR3, the DNA is TGTGCCAGCAGTTTTCCCACCTCCTACGAGCAGTACTTC.

The gene calls are TRBV18 and TRBJ1-1, with 11 bases lining up with TRBD1. V dropped 5 bases and J dropped 0; count of bases not matched to a gene: 5. The CDR3 sequence is 16 residues long. The V gene's germline CDR1 is KGHSH and CDR2 LQKENI. As DNA, the CDR3 is TGTGCCAGCTCAGGAGGGACAGGGGGTATGAACACTGAAGCTTTCTTT. Protein: CASSGGTGGMNTEAFF.

The CDR3 region has the DNA TGTGCCAGCAGCCCCCCCCAGTGGGTCCTCTCCTACAATGAGCAGTTCTTC. Amino acids: CASSPPQWVLSYNEQFF. The chain has TRBV27 and TRBJ2-1; D is unresolved. The germline V gene encodes CDR1 MNHEY and CDR2 SMNVEV (reference sequence). The CDR3 totals 17 residues. Trimming pared 6 bases from V and 0 bases from J, leaving 18 bases between.

V and J are TRBV27 and TRBJ1-2; possible D gene TRBD1, 5 bases. The CDR3 loop spans 14 amino acids. V lost 5 bases and J lost 4, with 14 bases in between. Looked up from germline, CDR1 is MNHEY and CDR2 is SMNVEV (reference sequence). The CDR3 sequence is CASSPSMTVYGYTF. The CDR3 DNA follows: TGTGCCAGCAGTCCCTCTATGACAGTCTATGGCTACACCTTC.

This chain joins TRBV11-2 and TRBJ1-2, with 7 bases matching TRBD1. Germline CDR1 SGHAT, CDR2 FQNNGV. The CDR3 loop spans 15 amino acids. With V trimmed by 0 bases and J by 5 bases, 6 bases remained unmatched. CDR3 loop: CASSLDTGAQYGYTF. The CDR3 bases are TGTGCCAGCAGCTTAGACACAGGGGCGCAGTATGGCTACACCTTC.

The chain links TRBV4-1 to TRBJ2-7; 11 bases agree with TRBD2. Germline V gives CDR1 MGHRA, CDR2 YSYEKL. The CDR3 runs 16 residues. The ends lost 3 bases at V and 0 bases at J; junction bases unmatched: 4. CDR3 DNA sequence: TGCGCCAGCAGCCAGGGACTAGCGGTACTCTCCTACGAGCAGTACTTC. This gives the protein CASSQGLAVLSYEQYF.

The chain carries TRBV6-6 and TRBJ1-6; D unresolved. CDR1 is MNHNY, CDR2 SVGAGI, per germline (reference sequence). The CDR3 is 14 amino acids. V dropped 7 bases and J dropped 2 bases, with 9 bases sitting between them. CDR3: CASTHTAYNSPLHF. CDR3 nucleotide sequence: TGTGCCAGCACTCACACAGCCTATAATTCACCCCTCCACTTT.

This clone is deemed medium-sized (0.01 to 0.1%). This rearrangement joins TRBV28 to TRBJ2-7; no firm D call. CDR1 is MDHEN and CDR2 is SYDVKM in the germline V gene. The CDR3 sequence is 13 residues long. Trimming removed 6 bases at V and 5 bases at J, with 14 bases between. CDR3 sequence: CASREDPSHEQYF. CDR3 DNA sequence: TGTGCCAGCAGAGAGGACCCATCCCACGAGCAGTACTTC.